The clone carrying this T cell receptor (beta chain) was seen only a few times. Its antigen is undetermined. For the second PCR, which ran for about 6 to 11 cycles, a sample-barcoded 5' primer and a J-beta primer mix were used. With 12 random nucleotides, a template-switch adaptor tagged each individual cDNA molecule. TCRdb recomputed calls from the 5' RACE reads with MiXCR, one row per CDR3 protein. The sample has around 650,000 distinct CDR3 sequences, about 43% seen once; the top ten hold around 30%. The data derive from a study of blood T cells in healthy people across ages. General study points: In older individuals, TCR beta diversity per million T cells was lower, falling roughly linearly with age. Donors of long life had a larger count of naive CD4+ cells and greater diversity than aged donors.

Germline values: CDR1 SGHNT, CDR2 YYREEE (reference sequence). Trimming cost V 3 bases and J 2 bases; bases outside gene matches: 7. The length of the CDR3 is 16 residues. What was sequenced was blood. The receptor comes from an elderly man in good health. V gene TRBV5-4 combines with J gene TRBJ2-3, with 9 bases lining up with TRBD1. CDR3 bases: TGTGCCAGCAGCTCACCGGGACAGGGACCCACAGATACGCAGTATTTT. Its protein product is CASSSPGQGPTDTQYF. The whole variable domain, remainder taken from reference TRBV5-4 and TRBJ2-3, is ETGVTQSPTHLIKTRGQQVTLRCSSQSGHNTVSWYQQALGQGPQFIFQYYREEENGRGNFPPRFSGLQFPNYSSELNVNALELDDSALYLCASSSPGQGPTDTQYFGPGTRLTVL.